This T cell receptor (beta chain) comes out of a study of CD8 T cells in ankylosing spondylitis (dated by TCRdb to 2016 to 2017). Background for the entire study: T cell receptor beta repertoires were profiled in healthy donors and ankylosing spondylitis patients so that disease-linked TCR variants could be found. Peripheral blood was sampled, and synovial fluid was additionally collected from ankylosing spondylitis patients. The full study cohort was made up of about two dozen ankylosing spondylitis patients and 108 healthy donors. What the research found in general, with its limitations: In peripheral blood, the disease-linked clones were found at relatively low frequencies and had a CD8+ phenotype. According to the report, matched synovial fluid samples from ankylosing spondylitis patients were significantly enriched for the disease-linked clones. Some motif variants had previously been reported in the synovial fluid and blood of reactive arthritis patients, which suggests shared mechanisms of disease initiation. A TCR beta motif of seven or eight highly homologous amino acid variants appeared characteristic of blood from ankylosing spondylitis patients.

This sample was sequenced with an Illumina HiSeq 2500. Quantitative 5'-RACE with molecular barcodes was used to prepare TCR beta libraries. Turning to the authors' computational methods: A new computational method based on a probabilistic model of VDJ rearrangement was used to identify disease-linked TCR variants. TCRdb reran the public reads through fastp at Q25 and MiXCR, keeping productive beta chains. Each entry is one CDR3 protein sequence, shown with its most common DNA and genes. The V and J calls were not made by the authors but by TCRdb's processing. The sample yields roughly 120,000 distinct CDR3 sequences; roughly an eighth were counted once. The ten largest clonotypes hold almost 3% of the sample. A remark on this clonotype: No cognate antigen has been identified for it. This may stem from a read error, because a much larger clone lies one nucleotide away.

The germline V gene (reference sequence) provides CDR1 DFQATT and CDR2 SNEGSKA. Including the terminal cysteine and phenylalanine, the CDR3 comprises 13 residues. Left in the record is the CDR3 DNA by itself, 39 bases read in frame from the first base. Rearrangement joined TRBV20-1 to TRBJ2-7; the central 8 bases match TRBD2. The sample consisted of blood, either unsorted or a sorted T cell fraction (not recorded which). The receptor comes from a female donor with ankylosing spondylitis or in good health (not recorded which). The CDR3 has the sequence CSAKREGLYKQYF. The DNA sequence follows: TGCAGTGCTAAACGGGAGGGCCTCTACAAGCAGTACTTC.